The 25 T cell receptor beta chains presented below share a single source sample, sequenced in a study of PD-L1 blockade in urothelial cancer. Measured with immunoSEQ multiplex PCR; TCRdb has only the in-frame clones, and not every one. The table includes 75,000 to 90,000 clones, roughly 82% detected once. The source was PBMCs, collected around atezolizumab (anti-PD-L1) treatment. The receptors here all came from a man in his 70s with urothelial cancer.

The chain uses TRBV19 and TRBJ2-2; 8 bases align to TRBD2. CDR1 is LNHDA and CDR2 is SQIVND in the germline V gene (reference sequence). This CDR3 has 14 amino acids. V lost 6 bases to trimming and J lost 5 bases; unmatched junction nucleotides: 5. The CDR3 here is CASSGGAGTGELFF. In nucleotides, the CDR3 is TGTGCCAGTAGCGGGGGGGCCGGAACCGGGGAGCTGTTTTTT. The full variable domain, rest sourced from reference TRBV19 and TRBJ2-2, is DGGITQSPKYLFRKEGQNVTLSCEQNLNHDAMYWYRQDPGQGLRLIYYSQIVNDFQKGDIAEGYSVSREKKESFPLTVTSAQKNPTAFYLCASSGGAGTGELFFGEGSRLTVL.

The CDR3 sequence: CASSSGQLDGYTF. CDR3 in DNA: TGCGCCAGCAGTTCGGGACAGCTGGATGGCTACACCTTC. The chain joins TRBV5-1 to TRBJ1-2, with TRBD1 identical over 7 bases. CDR3 size: 13 residues. V trimming: 5 bases; J trimming: 6 bases; junction bases outside the gene matches: 7. Germline CDR1 is SGHRS and CDR2 is YFSETQ.

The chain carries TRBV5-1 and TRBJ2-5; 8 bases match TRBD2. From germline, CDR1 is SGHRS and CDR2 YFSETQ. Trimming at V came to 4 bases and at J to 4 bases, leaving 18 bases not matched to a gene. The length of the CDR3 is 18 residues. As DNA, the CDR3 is TGCGCCAGCAGCGGACCCGGGACTAGTAAGGGGAGGGGAGAGACCCAGTACTTC. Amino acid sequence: CASSGPGTSKGRGETQYF. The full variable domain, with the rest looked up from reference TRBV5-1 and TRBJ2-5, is KAGVTQTPRYLIKTRGQQVTLSCSPISGHRSVSWYQQTPGQGLQFLFEYFSETQRNKGNFPGRFSGRQFSNSRSEMNVSTLELGDSALYLCASSGPGTSKGRGETQYFGPGTRLLVL.

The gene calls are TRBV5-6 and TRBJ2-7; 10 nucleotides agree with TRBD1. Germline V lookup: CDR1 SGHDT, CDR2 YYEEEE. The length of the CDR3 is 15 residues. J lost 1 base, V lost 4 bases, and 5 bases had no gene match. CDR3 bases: TGTGCCAGCAGCCGCGGGACAGGGGCTTCCTACGAGCAGTACTTC. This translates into CASSRGTGASYEQYF. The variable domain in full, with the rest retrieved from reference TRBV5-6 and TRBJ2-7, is DAGVTQSPTHLIKTRGQQVTLRCSPKSGHDTVSWYQQALGQGPQFIFQYYEEEERQRGNFPDRFSGHQFPNYSSELNVNALLLGDSALYLCASSRGTGASYEQYFGPGTRLTVT.

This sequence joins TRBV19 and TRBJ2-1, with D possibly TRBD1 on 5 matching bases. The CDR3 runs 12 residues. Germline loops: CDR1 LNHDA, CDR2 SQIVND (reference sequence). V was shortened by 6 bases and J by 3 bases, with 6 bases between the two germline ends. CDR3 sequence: CASRDSYNEQFF. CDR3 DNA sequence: TGTGCCAGTAGAGACAGCTACAATGAGCAGTTCTTC.

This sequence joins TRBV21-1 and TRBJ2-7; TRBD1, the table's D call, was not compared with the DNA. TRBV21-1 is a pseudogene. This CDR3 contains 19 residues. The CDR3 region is CASSPWEPRDQGWPYEQYF. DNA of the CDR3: TGTGCCAGCAGCCCCTGGGAGCCCCGGGACCAGGGGTGGCCCTACGAGCAGTACTTC.

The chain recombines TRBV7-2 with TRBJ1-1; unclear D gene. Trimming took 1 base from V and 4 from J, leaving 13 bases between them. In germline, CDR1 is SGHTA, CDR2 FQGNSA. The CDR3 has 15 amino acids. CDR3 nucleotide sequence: TGTGCCAGCAGCTTAGATCCAACAGAGAGCACTGAAGCTTTCTTT. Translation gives CASSLDPTESTEAFF.

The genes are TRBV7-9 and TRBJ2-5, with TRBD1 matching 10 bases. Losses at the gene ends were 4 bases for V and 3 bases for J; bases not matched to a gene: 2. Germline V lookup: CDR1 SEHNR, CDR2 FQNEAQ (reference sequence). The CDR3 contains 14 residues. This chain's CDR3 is CASSSGTGEETQYF. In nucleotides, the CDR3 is TGTGCCAGCAGCTCCGGGACAGGGGAAGAGACCCAGTACTTC.

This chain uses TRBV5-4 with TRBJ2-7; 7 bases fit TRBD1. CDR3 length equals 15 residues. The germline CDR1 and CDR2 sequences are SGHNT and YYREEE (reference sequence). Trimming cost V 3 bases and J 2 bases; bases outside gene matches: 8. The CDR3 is CASSYRTGPPYEQYF. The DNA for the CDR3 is TGTGCCAGCAGCTACCGGACAGGACCACCCTACGAGCAGTACTTC.

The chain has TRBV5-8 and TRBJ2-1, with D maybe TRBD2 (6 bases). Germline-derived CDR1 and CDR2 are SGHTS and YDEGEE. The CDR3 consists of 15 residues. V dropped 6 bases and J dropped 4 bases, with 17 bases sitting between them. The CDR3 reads CASTQGWRAYNEQFF. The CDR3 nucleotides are TGTGCCAGCACCCAAGGGTGGAGGGCGTACAATGAGCAGTTCTTC.

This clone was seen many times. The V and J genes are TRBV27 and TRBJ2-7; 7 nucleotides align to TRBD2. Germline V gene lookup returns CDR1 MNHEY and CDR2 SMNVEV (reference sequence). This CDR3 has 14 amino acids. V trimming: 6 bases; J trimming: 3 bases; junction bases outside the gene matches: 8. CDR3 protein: CASREREGSYEQYF. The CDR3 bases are TGTGCCAGCAGGGAGCGGGAAGGGAGCTACGAGCAGTACTTC.

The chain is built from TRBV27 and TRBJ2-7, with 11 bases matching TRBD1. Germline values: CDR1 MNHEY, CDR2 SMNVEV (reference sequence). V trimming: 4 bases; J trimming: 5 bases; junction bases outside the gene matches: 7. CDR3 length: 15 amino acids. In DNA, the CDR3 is TGTGCCAGCAGTTCGTGGGACAGGGGGATACACGAGCAGTACTTC. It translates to CASSSWDRGIHEQYF.

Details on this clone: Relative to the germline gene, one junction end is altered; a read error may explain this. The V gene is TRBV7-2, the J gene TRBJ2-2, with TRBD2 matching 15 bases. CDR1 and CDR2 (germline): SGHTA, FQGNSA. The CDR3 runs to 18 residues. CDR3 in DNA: TGTGTCAGCAGCGTCGGGACTAGCGGGAGGAGAATAGGCGGGGAGCTGTTTTTT. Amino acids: CVSSVGTSGRRIGGELFF.

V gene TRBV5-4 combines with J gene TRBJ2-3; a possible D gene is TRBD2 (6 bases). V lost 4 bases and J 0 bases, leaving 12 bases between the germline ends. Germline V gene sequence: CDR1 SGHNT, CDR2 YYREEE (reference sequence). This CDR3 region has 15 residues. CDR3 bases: TGTGCCAGCAGCGGGACTGCTTCTAGCACAGATACGCAGTATTTT. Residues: CASSGTASSTDTQYF.

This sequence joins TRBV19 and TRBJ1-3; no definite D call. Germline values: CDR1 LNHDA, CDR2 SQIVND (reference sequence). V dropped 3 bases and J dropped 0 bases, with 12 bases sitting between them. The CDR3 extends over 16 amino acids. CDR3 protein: CASSIIQIHSGNTIYF. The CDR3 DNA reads TGTGCCAGTAGTATTATCCAAATACACTCTGGAAACACCATATATTTT.

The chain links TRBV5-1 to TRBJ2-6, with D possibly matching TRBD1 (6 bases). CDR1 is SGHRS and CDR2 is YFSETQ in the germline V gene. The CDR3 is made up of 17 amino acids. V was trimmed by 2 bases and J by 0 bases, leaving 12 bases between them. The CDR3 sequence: CASSFPDSFSGANVLTF. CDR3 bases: TGCGCCAGCAGCTTCCCGGACAGCTTCTCTGGGGCCAACGTCCTGACTTTC. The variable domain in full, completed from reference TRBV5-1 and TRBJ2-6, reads KAGVTQTPRYLIKTRGQQVTLSCSPISGHRSVSWYQQTPGQGLQFLFEYFSETQRNKGNFPGRFSGRQFSNSRSEMNVSTLELGDSALYLCASSFPDSFSGANVLTFGAGSRLTVL.

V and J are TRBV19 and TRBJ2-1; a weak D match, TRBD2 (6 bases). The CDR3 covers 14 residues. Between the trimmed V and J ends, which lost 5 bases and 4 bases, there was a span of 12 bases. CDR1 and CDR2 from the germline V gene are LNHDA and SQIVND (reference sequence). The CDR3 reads CASSGLADYNEQFF. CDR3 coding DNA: TGTGCCAGTAGTGGGTTAGCGGATTACAATGAGCAGTTCTTC.

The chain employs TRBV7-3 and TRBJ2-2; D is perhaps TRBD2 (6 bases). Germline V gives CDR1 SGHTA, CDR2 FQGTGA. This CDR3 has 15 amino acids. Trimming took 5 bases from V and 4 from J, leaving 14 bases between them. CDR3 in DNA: TGTGCCAGCAGCCCCCCCGGGGGAGGCACCGGGGAGCTGTTTTTT. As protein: CASSPPGGGTGELFF.

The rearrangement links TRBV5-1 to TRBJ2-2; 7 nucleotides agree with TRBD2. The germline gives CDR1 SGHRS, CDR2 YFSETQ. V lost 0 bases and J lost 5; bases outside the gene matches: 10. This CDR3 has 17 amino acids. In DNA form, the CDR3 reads TGCGCCAGCAGCTTGGCCGTGGCGGGAGCGGAGACCGGGGAGCTGTTTTTT. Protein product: CASSLAVAGAETGELFF.

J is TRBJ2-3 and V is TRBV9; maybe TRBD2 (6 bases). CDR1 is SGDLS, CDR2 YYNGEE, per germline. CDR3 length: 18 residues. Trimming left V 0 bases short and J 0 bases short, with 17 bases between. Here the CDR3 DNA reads TGTGCCAGCAGCGTAGCGGCGGGACCCCCCTTTAGCACAGATACGCAGTATTTT. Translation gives CASSVAAGPPFSTDTQYF.

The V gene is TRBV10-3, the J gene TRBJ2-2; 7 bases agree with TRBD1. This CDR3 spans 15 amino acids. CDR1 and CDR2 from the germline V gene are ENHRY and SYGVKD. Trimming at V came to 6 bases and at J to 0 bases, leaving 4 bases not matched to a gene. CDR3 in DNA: TGTGCCATCAGCCGACAGGGAACGAACACCGGGGAGCTGTTTTTT. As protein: CAISRQGTNTGELFF.

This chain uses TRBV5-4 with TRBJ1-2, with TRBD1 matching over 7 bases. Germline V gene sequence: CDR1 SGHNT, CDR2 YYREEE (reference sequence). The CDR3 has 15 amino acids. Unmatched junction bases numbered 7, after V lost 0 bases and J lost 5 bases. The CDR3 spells CASSLAGDRLYGYTF. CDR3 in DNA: TGTGCCAGCAGCTTGGCCGGGGACAGATTGTATGGCTACACCTTC.

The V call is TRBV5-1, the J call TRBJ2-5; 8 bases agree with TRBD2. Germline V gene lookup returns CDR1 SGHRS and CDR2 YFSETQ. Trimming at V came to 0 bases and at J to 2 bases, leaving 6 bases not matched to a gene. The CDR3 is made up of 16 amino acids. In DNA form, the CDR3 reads TGCGCCAGCAGCTTGGGGGTCCTAGCGGGTCAAGAGACCCAGTACTTC. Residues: CASSLGVLAGQETQYF.

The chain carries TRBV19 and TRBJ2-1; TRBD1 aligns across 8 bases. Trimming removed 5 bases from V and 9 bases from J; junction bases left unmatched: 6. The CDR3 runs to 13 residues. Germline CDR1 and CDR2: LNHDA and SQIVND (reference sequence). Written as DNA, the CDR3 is TGTGCCAGTAGTGTTACCGACAGGGGTGAGCAGTTCTTC. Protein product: CASSVTDRGEQFF.

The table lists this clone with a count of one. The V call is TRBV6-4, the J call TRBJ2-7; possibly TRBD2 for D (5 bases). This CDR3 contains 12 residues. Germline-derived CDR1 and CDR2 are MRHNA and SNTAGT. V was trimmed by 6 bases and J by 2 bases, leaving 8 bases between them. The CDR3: CASRRETYEQYF. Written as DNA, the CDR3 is TGTGCCAGCAGGAGGGAGACCTACGAGCAGTACTTC.